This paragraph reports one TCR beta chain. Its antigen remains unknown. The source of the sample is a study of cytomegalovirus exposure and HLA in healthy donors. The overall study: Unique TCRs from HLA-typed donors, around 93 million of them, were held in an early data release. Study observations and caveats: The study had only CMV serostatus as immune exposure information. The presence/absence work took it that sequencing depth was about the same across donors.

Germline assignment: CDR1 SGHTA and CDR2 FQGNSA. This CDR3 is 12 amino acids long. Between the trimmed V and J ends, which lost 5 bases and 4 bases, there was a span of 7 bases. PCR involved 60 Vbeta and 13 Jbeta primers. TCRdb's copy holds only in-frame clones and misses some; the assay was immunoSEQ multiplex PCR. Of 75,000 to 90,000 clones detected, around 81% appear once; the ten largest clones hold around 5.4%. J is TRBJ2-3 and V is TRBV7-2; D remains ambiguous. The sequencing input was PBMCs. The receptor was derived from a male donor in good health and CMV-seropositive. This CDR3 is CASSTPPDTQYF. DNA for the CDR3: TGTGCCAGCAGCACACCCCCAGATACGCAGTATTTT.